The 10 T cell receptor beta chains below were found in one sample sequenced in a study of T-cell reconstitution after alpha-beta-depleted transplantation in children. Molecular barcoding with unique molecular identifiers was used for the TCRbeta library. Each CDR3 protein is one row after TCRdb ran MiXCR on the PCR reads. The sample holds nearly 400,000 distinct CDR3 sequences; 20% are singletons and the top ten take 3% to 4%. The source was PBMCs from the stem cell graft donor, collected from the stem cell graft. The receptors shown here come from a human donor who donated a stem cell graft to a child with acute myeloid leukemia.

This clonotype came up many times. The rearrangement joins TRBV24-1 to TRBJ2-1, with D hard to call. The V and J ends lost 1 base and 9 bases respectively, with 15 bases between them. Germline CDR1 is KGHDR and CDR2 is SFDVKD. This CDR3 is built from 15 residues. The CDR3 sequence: CATSDFRASIGEQFF. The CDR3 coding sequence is TGTGCCACCAGTGATTTCCGGGCTAGTATTGGTGAGCAGTTCTTC.

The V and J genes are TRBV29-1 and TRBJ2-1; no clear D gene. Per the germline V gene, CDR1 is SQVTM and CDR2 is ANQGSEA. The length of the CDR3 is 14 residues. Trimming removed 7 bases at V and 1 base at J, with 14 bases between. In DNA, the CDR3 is TGCAGCGGATTTCCGACGTCTTCCTACAATGAGCAGTTCTTC. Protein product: CSGFPTSSYNEQFF.

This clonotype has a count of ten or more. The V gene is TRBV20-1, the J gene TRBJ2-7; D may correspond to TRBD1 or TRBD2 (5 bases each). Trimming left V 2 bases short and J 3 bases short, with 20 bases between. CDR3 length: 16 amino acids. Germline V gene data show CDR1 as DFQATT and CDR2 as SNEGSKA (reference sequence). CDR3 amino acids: CSARREWGRGVYEQYF. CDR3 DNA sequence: TGCAGTGCTAGAAGAGAGTGGGGGAGAGGGGTCTACGAGCAGTACTTC.

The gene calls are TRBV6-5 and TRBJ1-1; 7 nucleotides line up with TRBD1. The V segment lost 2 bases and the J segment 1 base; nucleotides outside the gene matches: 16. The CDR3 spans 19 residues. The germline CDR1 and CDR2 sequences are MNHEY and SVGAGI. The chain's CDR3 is CASSYTLYPGQFRNTEAFF. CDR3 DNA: TGTGCCAGCAGTTACACACTGTATCCGGGACAGTTTAGGAACACTGAAGCTTTCTTT.

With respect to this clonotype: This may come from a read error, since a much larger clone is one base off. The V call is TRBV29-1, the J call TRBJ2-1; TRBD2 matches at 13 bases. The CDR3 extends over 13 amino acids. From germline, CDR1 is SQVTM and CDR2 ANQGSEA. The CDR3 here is CSEGLAGTNEHFF. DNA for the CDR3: TGCAGCGAGGGACTAGCGGGAACCAATGAGCACTTCTTC.

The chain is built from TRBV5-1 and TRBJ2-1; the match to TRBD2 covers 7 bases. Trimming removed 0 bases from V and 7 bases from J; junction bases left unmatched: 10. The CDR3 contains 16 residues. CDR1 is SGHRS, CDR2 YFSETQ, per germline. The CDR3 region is CASSLAHGLAENEQFF. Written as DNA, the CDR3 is TGCGCCAGCAGCTTGGCTCATGGGCTAGCGGAGAATGAGCAGTTCTTC.

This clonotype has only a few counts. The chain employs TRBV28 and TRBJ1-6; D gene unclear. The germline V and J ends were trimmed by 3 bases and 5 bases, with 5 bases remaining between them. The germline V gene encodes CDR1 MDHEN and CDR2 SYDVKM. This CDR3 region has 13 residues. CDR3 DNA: TGTGCCAGCAGTTTTATCCATAATTCACCCCTCCACTTT. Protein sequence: CASSFIHNSPLHF.

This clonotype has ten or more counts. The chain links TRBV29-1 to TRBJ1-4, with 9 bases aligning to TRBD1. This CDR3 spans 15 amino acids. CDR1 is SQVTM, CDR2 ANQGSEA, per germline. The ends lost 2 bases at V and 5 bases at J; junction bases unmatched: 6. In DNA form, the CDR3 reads TGCAGCGTTGAACTGACAGGGGGGAGGAATGAAAAACTGTTTTTT. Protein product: CSVELTGGRNEKLFF.

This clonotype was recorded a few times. This chain's CDR3 is CASSFEGKGNNEQFF. CDR3 coding DNA: TGTGCCAGCAGTTTTGAGGGGAAGGGAAACAATGAGCAGTTCTTC. This chain uses TRBV28 with TRBJ2-1; D is perhaps TRBD1 or TRBD2 (5 bases each). CDR3 length: 15 residues. Germline CDR1 is MDHEN and CDR2 is SYDVKM. The V and J ends lost 3 bases and 5 bases respectively, with 14 bases between them.

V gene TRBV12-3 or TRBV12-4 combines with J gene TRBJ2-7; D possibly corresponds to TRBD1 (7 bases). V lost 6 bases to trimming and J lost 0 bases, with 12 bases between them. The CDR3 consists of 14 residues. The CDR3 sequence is CASRRDRSSYEQYF. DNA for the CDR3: TGTGCCAGCAGGCGGGACAGAAGCTCCTACGAGCAGTACTTC.